The 16 T cell receptor beta chains presented below share a single source sample, sequenced in a study of early T cells in non-severe SARS-CoV-2 infection. TCRdb used MiXCR to reprocess the 5' RACE reads, holding one entry per CDR3 protein. The data contain 80,000 or so distinct CDR3 sequences, about an eighth of them singletons. Sequencing was performed on whole blood. The source of these receptors is an adult who was a healthcare worker with PCR-confirmed SARS-CoV-2 infection or an uninfected control (not recorded which).

A few counts support this clonotype. The V call is TRBV10-3, the J call TRBJ1-2, with D perhaps matching TRBD1 (5 bases). This CDR3 has 15 amino acids. Trimming shortened V by 6 bases and J by 4 bases, and 18 bases separated the two germline ends. Germline assignment: CDR1 ENHRY and CDR2 SYGVKD. The CDR3 region is CAISGADLGAYGYTF. Written as DNA, the CDR3 is TGTGCCATCAGCGGGGCGGATCTTGGGGCCTATGGCTACACCTTC.

The table lists this clonotype with a few counts. The V and J genes are TRBV7-3 and TRBJ2-3, with D perhaps matching TRBD2 (6 bases). V was cut by 2 bases and J by 1 base, with 10 bases left in between. This CDR3 is built from 15 residues. The germline CDR1 and CDR2 sequences are SGHTA and FQGTGA. The CDR3 sequence is CASSLWAGRTDTQYF. The CDR3 DNA reads as TGTGCCAGCAGCTTATGGGCGGGACGCACAGATACGCAGTATTTT. Combining the CDR3 with reference TRBV7-3 and TRBJ2-3 gives the whole variable domain GAGVSQTPSNKVTEKGKYVELRCDPISGHTALYWYRQSLGQGPEFLIYFQGTGAADDSGLPNDRFFAVRPEGSVSTLKIQRTERGDSAVYLCASSLWAGRTDTQYFGPGTRLTVL.

V and J are TRBV6-1 and TRBJ1-1; D may be TRBD1 (5 bases). The CDR3 runs 14 residues. Between the trimmed V and J ends, which lost 2 bases and 3 bases, there was a span of 10 bases. Germline V lookup: CDR1 MNHNS, CDR2 SASEGT. CDR3: CASSETGGYTEAFF. CDR3 bases: TGTGCCAGCAGTGAAACGGGGGGGTACACTGAAGCTTTCTTT.

This clonotype was counted at least ten times. The chain employs TRBV27 and TRBJ2-7; the D call may be TRBD1 or TRBD2 (5 bases each). V lost 3 bases to trimming and J lost 6 bases, with 9 bases between them. The CDR3 runs 12 residues. Germline CDR1 and CDR2: MNHEY and SMNVEV (reference sequence). The CDR3 here is CASSFPGREQYF. The CDR3 DNA is TGTGCCAGCAGTTTCCCGGGACGCGAGCAGTACTTC.

The V and J genes are TRBV29-1 and TRBJ2-7; D call uncertain. Germline V gene data show CDR1 as SQVTM and CDR2 as ANQGSEA. CDR3 length: 11 residues. The CDR3 region is CTRSEIYEQYF. CDR3 bases: TGCACCCGGAGCGAGATCTACGAGCAGTACTTC.

This clonotype was seen ten or more times. This rearrangement joins TRBV6-5 to TRBJ1-2, with TRBD1 as a possible D gene (5 bases). Germline V lookup: CDR1 MNHEY, CDR2 SVGAGI. Trimming took off 6 bases at V and 6 bases at J, with 14 bases between the two ends. This CDR3 spans 13 amino acids. CDR3 in DNA: TGTGCCAGCAGCTCCTGGGGGAGGGATGGCTACACCTTC. Its protein is CASSSWGRDGYTF.

This clonotype was seen more than once but under ten times. V is TRBV4-2 and J is TRBJ2-2; no reliable D call. V lost 0 bases and J 4 bases, leaving 15 bases between the germline ends. In germline, CDR1 is LGHNA, CDR2 YNFKEQ. The CDR3 is made up of 17 amino acids. This CDR3 is CASSQEDAPPRTGELFF. The CDR3 coding sequence is TGTGCCAGCAGCCAAGAGGACGCACCGCCTCGCACCGGGGAGCTGTTTTTT.

This clonotype was seen a few times. This chain links TRBV6-6 with TRBJ2-4, with 7 bases aligning to TRBD1. V was pared by 3 bases and J by 2 bases, with 7 bases of the junction left unmatched. The CDR3 is 16 amino acids. The germline V gene has CDR1 MNHNY and CDR2 SVGAGI (reference sequence). The CDR3 DNA is TGTGCCAGCAGTTATCCGACAGGGTCCTCCAAAAACATTCAGTACTTC. The encoded protein is CASSYPTGSSKNIQYF.

This clonotype was seen many times. The chain combines TRBV2 with TRBJ2-7; 9 bases are shared with TRBD2. Germline V gene lookup returns CDR1 SNHLY and CDR2 FYNNEI. The CDR3 has 15 amino acids. V was clipped by 7 bases and J by 5 bases; unmatched bases: 12. CDR3 residues: CASIVAGAGPHEQYF. The CDR3 DNA reads as TGTGCCAGCATTGTAGCGGGGGCAGGGCCCCACGAGCAGTACTTC.

This clonotype was seen ten or more times. The chain combines TRBV28 with TRBJ1-5; D may be TRBD1 (5 bases). This CDR3 is built from 17 residues. Germline V gives CDR1 MDHEN, CDR2 SYDVKM. V shed 6 bases and J shed 0 bases, with 18 bases lying between them. The CDR3 region is CASSSPGAQYSNQPQHF. CDR3 DNA sequence: TGTGCCAGCAGCTCCCCTGGGGCTCAGTATAGCAATCAGCCCCAGCATTTT.

The chain employs TRBV19 and TRBJ2-7; TRBD1 matches 10 bases. Germline V gene sequence: CDR1 LNHDA, CDR2 SQIVND (reference sequence). CDR3 size: 15 residues. The ends lost 7 bases at V and 1 base at J; junction bases unmatched: 7. The CDR3 DNA is TGTGCCAGTAACCCCGGGACAGGGGCGTCCTACGAGCAGTACTTC. Its protein is CASNPGTGASYEQYF.

This clonotype was counted ten times or more. The chain is built from TRBV12-3 or TRBV12-4 and TRBJ1-5; D gene uncertain. This CDR3 spans 12 amino acids. With 4 bases removed from V and 2 bases from J, the gap between germline ends came to 3 bases. CDR3 sequence (DNA): TGTGCCAGCAGTTCGGGCAATCAGCCCCAGCATTTT. This codes for CASSSGNQPQHF.

This clonotype was recorded a few times. The J gene is TRBJ2-1, the V gene TRBV9, with 11 bases aligning to TRBD1. Germline trimming cut 1 base from V and 5 bases from J; bases unmatched to any gene: 14. The CDR3 is made up of 19 amino acids. Germline V gene data show CDR1 as SGDLS and CDR2 as YYNGEE. CDR3 nucleotide sequence: TGTGCCAGCAGCGTAAACGTCGGACAGGGGGCACTTGTAAACAATGAGCAGTTCTTC. Translated: CASSVNVGQGALVNNEQFF.

This clonotype was seen a few times. This sequence joins TRBV6-5 and TRBJ1-6, with D uncertain. The ends were cut back, 2 bases at V and 4 bases at J, with 9 bases in the middle. This CDR3 is 15 amino acids long. Germline V gene sequence: CDR1 MNHEY, CDR2 SVGAGI. Written as DNA, the CDR3 is TGTGCCAGCAGTTACGATGGGAATTATAATTCACCCCTCCACTTT. It translates to CASSYDGNYNSPLHF.

This clonotype has just a few counts. V usage is TRBV12-3 or TRBV12-4 and J usage is TRBJ1-5, with unresolved D. The CDR3 spans 17 residues. The V end lost 1 base, the J end lost 0 bases, and 13 bases lay between the germline ends. CDR3 residues: CASSLEFRGYSNQPQHF. CDR3 sequence (DNA): TGTGCCAGCAGTTTAGAGTTTAGAGGGTATAGCAATCAGCCCCAGCATTTT.

The chain recombines TRBV30 with TRBJ2-4, with 11 nucleotides matching TRBD2. Per the germline V gene, CDR1 is GTSNPN and CDR2 is SVGIG (reference sequence). This CDR3 spans 16 amino acids. Germline trimming cut 3 bases from V and 0 bases from J; bases unmatched to any gene: 4. CDR3 DNA: TGTGCCTGGAGGGGACTAGCGGACCTAGCCAAAAACATTCAGTACTTC. As protein: CAWRGLADLAKNIQYF.